A single sample gave rise to the 21 T cell receptor beta chains below, sequenced in a study of blood T cell repertoires in COVID-19. Sequencing was performed with immunoSEQ multiplex PCR; in TCRdb, only in-frame clones are kept and a portion is missing. The sample consists of about 88,000 clones, roughly 80% of them appearing once. Sequencing input: peripheral blood. All receptors derive from a human donor in a cohort sampled during active COVID-19.

The chain employs TRBV6-5 and TRBJ2-7; 8 bases match TRBD1. The CDR3 covers 15 residues. V lost 6 bases, J lost 6 bases, and 13 bases stayed unmatched. Germline CDR1 is MNHEY and CDR2 is SVGAGI. The CDR3 reads CASRRNQDRAREQYF. The CDR3 coding sequence is TGTGCCAGCAGACGCAACCAGGACAGGGCTCGCGAGCAGTACTTC.

The rearrangement uses TRBV20-1 and TRBJ1-6; no reliable D call. The CDR3 loop spans 15 amino acids. CDR1 is DFQATT and CDR2 is SNEGSKA in the germline V gene (reference sequence). Trimming pared 3 bases from V and 4 bases from J, leaving 13 bases between. CDR3 nucleotides: TGCAGTGCTAGTTCCCCCGGGATGTATAATTCACCCCTCCACTTT. This translates into CSASSPGMYNSPLHF.

The chain combines TRBV6-5 with TRBJ1-5; the D is unclear. Germline V gene sequence: CDR1 MNHEY, CDR2 SVGAGI. Trimming pared 5 bases from V and 5 bases from J, leaving 16 bases between. The CDR3 runs 15 residues. The CDR3, as DNA: TGTGCCAGCAGTCGGGGAAGGTTTATGGATCAGCCCCAGCATTTT. Its protein is CASSRGRFMDQPQHF.

The V gene is TRBV9, the J gene TRBJ2-1; 11 bases line up with TRBD2. Germline CDR1 and CDR2: SGDLS and YYNGEE. V gave up 4 bases and J gave up 12 bases; unmatched junction bases: 15. This CDR3 is 16 amino acids long. As DNA, the CDR3 is TGTGCCAGCAGCCCGCTAACTAGCGGGGGTACATCTGGGCAGTTCTTC. It codes for CASSPLTSGGTSGQFF.

The chain carries TRBV3-1 (or the pseudogene TRBV3-2) and TRBJ1-3; no firm D call. The V and J ends lost 3 bases and 0 bases respectively, with 6 bases between them. The length of the CDR3 is 14 residues. Germline V lookup: CDR1 LGHDT, CDR2 YNNKEL (reference sequence). CDR3 amino acids: CASSQRDSGNTIYF. CDR3 nucleotide sequence: TGTGCCAGCAGCCAGCGAGACTCTGGAAACACCATATATTTT.

This chain's CDR3 is CASSRDRPLGQPQHF. The CDR3 bases are TGTGCCAGCAGTCGGGACAGGCCGTTGGGGCAGCCCCAGCATTTT. This sequence joins TRBV2 and TRBJ1-5; the match to TRBD1 covers 8 bases. V was pared by 5 bases and J by 7 bases, with 10 bases of the junction left unmatched. Germline lookup yields CDR1 SNHLY and CDR2 FYNNEI. The CDR3 is made up of 15 amino acids.

CDR3 in amino acids: CASIGGYEQYF. CDR3 nucleotides: TGTGCCAGCATCGGAGGATACGAGCAGTACTTC. This chain joins TRBV2 and TRBJ2-7; TRBD2 is a possible D gene (5 bases). Trimming removed 7 bases at V and 4 bases at J, with 8 bases between. The CDR3 is 11 amino acids. Germline V gene sequence: CDR1 SNHLY, CDR2 FYNNEI.

The CDR3 DNA reads as TGCGTTGGACAGGTCCCGAACACTGAAGCTTTCTTT. It specifies CVGQVPNTEAFF. The chain recombines TRBV29-1 with TRBJ1-1, with 7 bases lining up with TRBD1. In germline, CDR1 is SQVTM, CDR2 ANQGSEA. CDR3 length: 12 residues. The full variable domain, completed using reference TRBV29-1 and TRBJ1-1, is SAVISQKPSRDICQRGTSLTIQCQVDSQVTMMFWYRQQPGQSLTLIATANQGSEATYESGFVIDKFPISRPNLTFSTLTVSNMSPEDSSIYLCVGQVPNTEAFFGQGTRLTVV.

The V and J genes are TRBV19 and TRBJ2-4, with a possible D match to TRBD1 (6 bases). Germline-derived CDR1 and CDR2 are LNHDA and SQIVND (reference sequence). Trimming shortened V by 3 bases and J by 1 base, and 10 bases separated the two germline ends. The CDR3 covers 15 residues. The CDR3 reads CASSMWQGAKNIQYF. The CDR3 DNA follows: TGTGCCAGTAGTATGTGGCAGGGGGCCAAAAACATTCAGTACTTC.

The chain couples TRBV2 to TRBJ2-7, with D unresolved. Germline CDR1 SNHLY, CDR2 FYNNEI. This CDR3 comprises 12 residues. Trimming cost V 5 bases and J 2 bases, with 7 bases left between them. The DNA of the CDR3 is TGTGCCAGCAGTTTTGCGGCCTACGAGCAGTACTTC. Translation gives CASSFAAYEQYF.

The chain recombines TRBV3-1 (or the pseudogene TRBV3-2) with TRBJ1-2; D unclear. Germline values: CDR1 LGHDT, CDR2 YNNKEL (reference sequence). Trimming stripped 0 bases from V and 8 bases from J, with 7 bases between. This CDR3 has 12 residues. DNA of the CDR3: TGTGCCAGCAGCCAAGATATGGGCGGCTACACCTTC. Encoded protein: CASSQDMGGYTF.

This clone came up a few times. The chain has TRBV15 and TRBJ1-5; 7 bases are shared with TRBD1. Germline V gene lookup returns CDR1 LNHNV and CDR2 YYDKDF (reference sequence). V trimming: 3 bases; J trimming: 0 bases; junction bases outside the gene matches: 5. CDR3 length equals 16 residues. The CDR3 spells CATSRGTAYSNQPQHF. As DNA, the CDR3 is TGTGCCACCAGCAGGGGGACAGCCTATAGCAATCAGCCCCAGCATTTT.

V is TRBV7-8 and J is TRBJ2-7, with a weak D call TRBD1 (5 bases). CDR1 and CDR2 (germline): SGHVS, FQNEAQ. This CDR3 spans 14 amino acids. V gave up 1 base and J gave up 3 bases, with 10 bases separating them. CDR3 sequence (DNA): TGTGCCAGCAGCTTAGTAACAGGTGTCTACGAGCAGTACTTC. Amino acids: CASSLVTGVYEQYF. Based on the CDR3 plus reference TRBV7-8 and TRBJ2-7, the full variable domain is GAGVSQSPRYKVAKRGQDVALRCDPISGHVSLFWYQQALGQGPEFLTYFQNEAQLDKSGLPSDRFFAERPEGSVSTLKIQRTQQEDSAVYLCASSLVTGVYEQYFGPGTRLTVT.

V is TRBV7-8 and J is TRBJ2-3; 7 bases align to TRBD2. The ends lost 4 bases at V and 0 bases at J; junction bases unmatched: 4. CDR1 and CDR2 (germline): SGHVS, FQNEAQ. The CDR3 has 15 amino acids. The CDR3: CASSSLATSTDTQYF. The CDR3 DNA reads TGTGCCAGCAGCTCACTAGCGACCAGCACAGATACGCAGTATTTT.

V is TRBV5-1 and J is TRBJ2-5, with TRBD2 matching over 12 bases. The CDR3 runs to 16 residues. V dropped 0 bases and J dropped 5; count of bases not matched to a gene: 5. The germline V gene has CDR1 SGHRS and CDR2 YFSETQ. The CDR3 DNA sequence: TGCGCCAGCAGCTTGGCTAGCGGGGGGGCATGGGAGACCCAGTACTTC. It is translated as CASSLASGGAWETQYF.

The chain uses TRBV11-2 and TRBJ2-1; a possible D gene is TRBD1 (6 bases). This CDR3 region has 13 residues. The germline V and J ends were trimmed by 0 bases and 10 bases, with 10 bases remaining between them. Germline CDR1 SGHAT, CDR2 FQNNGV. CDR3: CASSLDRGDEQFF. CDR3 nucleotides: TGTGCCAGCAGCTTAGACAGGGGAGACGAGCAGTTCTTC.

The chain has TRBV2 and TRBJ1-1; D is ambiguous. This CDR3 comprises 14 residues. Trimming stripped 2 bases from V and 2 bases from J, with 9 bases between. CDR1 SNHLY and CDR2 FYNNEI come from the germline V gene. In DNA form, the CDR3 reads TGTGCCAGCAGTGAACGGGAGATCAACACTGAAGCTTTCTTT. Translated, it gives CASSEREINTEAFF.

The rearrangement uses TRBV7-9 and TRBJ1-6, with 8 positions matching TRBD1. Germline V gene sequence: CDR1 SEHNR, CDR2 FQNEAQ (reference sequence). The CDR3 is 18 residues long. Unmatched junction bases numbered 16, after V lost 5 bases and J lost 7 bases. The CDR3 DNA reads TGTGCCAGCAGCCTGAGGGGGACAGGCCCTCAAAGGAATTCACCCCTCCACTTT. The encoded protein is CASSLRGTGPQRNSPLHF.

The chain has TRBV28 and TRBJ1-2; TRBD1 agrees at 9 bases. The V and J ends lost 5 bases and 4 bases, in that order; junction bases with no gene match: 5. The CDR3 is 14 amino acids. Germline values: CDR1 MDHEN, CDR2 SYDVKM. CDR3 sequence: CASSPGTGIYGYTF. Written as DNA, the CDR3 is TGTGCCAGCAGTCCCGGGACAGGGATCTATGGCTACACCTTC.

Only a few counts were recorded for this clone. The rearrangement links TRBV7-9 to TRBJ1-2, with D possibly matching TRBD1 (6 bases). The CDR3 has 16 amino acids. From germline, CDR1 is SEHNR and CDR2 FQNEAQ (reference sequence). The germline V and J ends were trimmed by 0 bases and 4 bases, with 15 bases remaining between them. The CDR3 DNA reads as TGTGCCAGCAGCTTAGCCGGGGGGGCTGATAGCTATGGCTACACCTTC. Translation gives CASSLAGGADSYGYTF.

The chain has TRBV10-3 and TRBJ1-4; possibly TRBD1 for D (5 bases). This CDR3 is 15 amino acids long. Looked up from germline, CDR1 is ENHRY and CDR2 is SYGVKD. The V end was cut by 3 bases, the J end by 5 bases, with 13 bases between. The CDR3 region has the DNA TGTGCCATCAGTGAAAATGACAGCCAAAATGAAAAACTGTTTTTT. Translated, it gives CAISENDSQNEKLFF.